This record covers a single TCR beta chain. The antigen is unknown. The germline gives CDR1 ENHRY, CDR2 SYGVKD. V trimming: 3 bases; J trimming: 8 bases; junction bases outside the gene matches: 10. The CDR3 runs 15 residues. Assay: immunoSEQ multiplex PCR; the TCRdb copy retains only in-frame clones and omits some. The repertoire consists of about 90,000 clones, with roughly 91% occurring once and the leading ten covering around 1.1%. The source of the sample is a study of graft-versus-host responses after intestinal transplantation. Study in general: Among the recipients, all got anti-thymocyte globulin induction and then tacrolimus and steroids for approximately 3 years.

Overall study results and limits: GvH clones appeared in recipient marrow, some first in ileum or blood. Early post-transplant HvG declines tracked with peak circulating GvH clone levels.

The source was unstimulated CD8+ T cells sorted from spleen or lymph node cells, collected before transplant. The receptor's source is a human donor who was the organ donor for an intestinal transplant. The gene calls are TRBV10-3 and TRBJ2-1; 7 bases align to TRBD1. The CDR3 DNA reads TGTGCCATCAGTGAATCCGGCCAGGGGGTGGATGAGCAGTTCTTC. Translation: CAISESGQGVDEQFF.